Shown below are 5 T cell receptor beta chains from a single sample sequenced in a study of T cell changes during pregnancy in multiple sclerosis (dated by TCRdb to the late 2010s). The library was prepared using the immunoSEQ multiplex PCR assay. Drawn from immuneACCESS, this table holds only the in-frame rearrangements with V and J called that TCRdb kept. Clones are partly lost; checked studies trace under half to an unresolved V gene and leave the rest unexplained. For this sample the table gives 30,000 to 50,000 clones, of which roughly nine tenths were detected only once. The top ten clones comprise less than 0.55% of the sample. Material: CD4+ T cells from peripheral blood mononuclear cells, obtained in the third trimester of pregnancy. All receptors come from a female donor in good health, enrolled as a control in a pregnancy study.

The chain employs TRBV7-9 and TRBJ2-1; a possible D gene is TRBD2 (5 bases). The CDR3 totals 19 residues. Germline V lookup: CDR1 SEHNR, CDR2 FQNEAQ (reference sequence). Trimming removed 0 bases at V and 0 bases at J, with 18 bases between. CDR3 sequence: CASSLARLGAKSSYNEQFF. CDR3 sequence (DNA): TGTGCCAGCAGCTTAGCGAGGTTGGGAGCCAAAAGCTCCTACAATGAGCAGTTCTTC. Together with reference TRBV7-9 and TRBJ2-1, the CDR3 gives the full variable domain: DTGVSQNPRHKITKRGQNVTFRCDPISEHNRLYWYRQTLGQGPEFLTYFQNEAQLEKSRLLSDRFSAERPKGSFSTLEIQRTEQGDSAMYLCASSLARLGAKSSYNEQFFGPGTRLTVL.

The V call is TRBV7-9, the J call TRBJ1-2, with D possibly matching TRBD1 (5 bases). The CDR3 loop spans 11 amino acids. CDR1 is SEHNR and CDR2 is FQNEAQ in the germline V gene (reference sequence). Trimming shortened V by 8 bases and J by 7 bases, and 11 bases separated the two germline ends. This CDR3 reads CASGGASGYTF. CDR3 nucleotides: TGTGCCAGCGGTGGGGCTAGTGGCTACACCTTC.

The chain links TRBV7-2 to TRBJ2-4; the D is unclear. V lost 5 bases, J lost 6 bases, and 17 bases lay in between. This CDR3 is built from 15 residues. Per germline, CDR1 SGHTA and CDR2 FQGNSA. In DNA form, the CDR3 reads TGTGCCAGCAGCCGTCCGAGTCAGGAACGAAACATTCAGTACTTC. Protein sequence: CASSRPSQERNIQYF. Using reference TRBV7-2 and TRBJ2-4 for the parts outside the CDR3, the full variable domain is GAGVSQSPSNKVTEKGKDVELRCDPISGHTALYWYRQSLGQGLEFLIYFQGNSAPDKSGLPSDRFSAERTGGSVSTLTIQRTQQEDSAVYLCASSRPSQERNIQYFGAGTRLSVL.

This chain uses TRBV7-9 with TRBJ2-1; the D is unclear. The CDR3 length is 11 residues. V dropped 3 bases and J dropped 12 bases, with 9 bases sitting between them. Germline loops: CDR1 SEHNR, CDR2 FQNEAQ (reference sequence). For the CDR3, the DNA is TGTGCCAGCAGCTTCGCGGTAGGGCAGTTCTTC. It specifies CASSFAVGQFF.

The chain has TRBV6-5 and TRBJ2-5; the D gene is possibly TRBD2 (7 bases). Trimming pared 0 bases from V and 4 bases from J, leaving 15 bases between. The length of the CDR3 is 16 residues. The germline V gene encodes CDR1 MNHEY and CDR2 SVGAGI. The CDR3 DNA is TGTGCCAGCAGTTACTCGAGGGAGGGAGGGGGAGAGACCCAGTACTTC. Its protein is CASSYSREGGGETQYF.